The clone carrying this T cell receptor beta chain was detected only a few times. Its antigen is as yet unknown. This specimen belongs to a study of vaccination effects on CD4 cells after COVID-19. The repertoire was sequenced with immunoSEQ multiplex PCR; TCRdb's copy has only in-frame clones and lacks some. The sample contains roughly 20,000 clones, around two thirds of which appear only once. Sequencing was preceded by expansion of antigen-specific CD4+ T cells with viral peptide pools in the ViraFEST assay. It was after 10 days of culture that CD4+ T cells were isolated. None of these healthy vaccinees had been infected with SARS-CoV-2 before vaccination. The study, taken as a whole, reports: Clones that were induced by infection or by vaccine showed marked contraction late after vaccination.

This CDR3 is 14 amino acids long. The germline gives CDR1 SGHRS, CDR2 YFSETQ. The V segment lost 5 bases and the J segment 5 bases; nucleotides outside the gene matches: 4. V is TRBV5-1 and J is TRBJ1-6; 7 nucleotides line up with TRBD1. This material consisted of CD4+ T cells from PBMCs cultured with HCoV-229E spike peptides, taken before COVID-19 vaccination. The TCR sequence derives from a human donor who received a COVID-19 vaccine. The CDR3 region has the DNA TGCGCCAGCAGTGTCGACAGGGATAATTCACCCCTCCACTTT. Translating it yields CASSVDRDNSPLHF.